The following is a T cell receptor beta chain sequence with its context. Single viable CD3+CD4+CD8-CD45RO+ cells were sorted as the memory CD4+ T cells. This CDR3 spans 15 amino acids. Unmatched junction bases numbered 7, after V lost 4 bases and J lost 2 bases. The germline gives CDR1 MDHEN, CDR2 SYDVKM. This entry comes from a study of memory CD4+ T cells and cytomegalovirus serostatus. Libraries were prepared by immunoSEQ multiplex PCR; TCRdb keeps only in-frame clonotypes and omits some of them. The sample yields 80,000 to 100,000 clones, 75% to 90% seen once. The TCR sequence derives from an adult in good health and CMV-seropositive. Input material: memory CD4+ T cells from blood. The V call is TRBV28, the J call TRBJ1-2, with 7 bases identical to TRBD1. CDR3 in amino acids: CASSSYRGGNYGYTF. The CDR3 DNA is TGTGCCAGCAGTTCTTACAGGGGTGGGAACTATGGCTACACCTTC.